The rows below give T cell receptor beta chains drawn from one sample of a study of blood T cell repertoires in COVID-19. TCRdb keeps only in-frame clones here, not all; method: immunoSEQ multiplex PCR. The sample lists around 90,000 clones; approximately 86% were seen once. Sequencing was done on a sample of peripheral blood. Receptors were obtained from a male donor with acute or convalescent COVID-19. CDR3s include the opening cysteine and the closing phenylalanine or tryptophan. Fields, in order: D gene, V gene, clone size, J gene, CDR3 DNA, CDR3 protein. D genes are given only for firm matches. Rows give clone size only sometimes, using once, few, many, or a class for an expanded clone.

>TRBD1|TRBV6-5|NA|TRBJ1-1
TGTGCCAGCAGTACAGGGGGCACTGAAGCTTTCTTT
CASSTGGTEAFF
>TRBD2|TRBV5-1|NA|TRBJ2-3
TGCGCCAGCAGCATAGGGACTAGCGGGGGGTTCACAGATACGCAGTATTTT
CASSIGTSGGFTDTQYF
>NA|TRBV28|once|TRBJ2-1
TGTGCCACCGTAGCAGGGGGGTCCTTATCCTACAATGAGCAGTTCTTC
CATVAGGSLSYNEQFF
>NA|TRBV5-5|NA|TRBJ1-6
TGTGCCAGCAGCTTCGATAGCTTCTATAATTCACCCCTCCACTTT
CASSFDSFYNSPLHF
>TRBD1|TRBV7-8|NA|TRBJ2-7
TGTGCCAGCAGCTTAGCGGACAGGGTTGTCTCGGGCGAGCAGTACTTC
CASSLADRVVSGEQYF
>NA|TRBV12-5|NA|TRBJ1-1
TGTGCTAGTGGTTTGGTACTGGGCCGGAACACTGAAGCTTTCTTT
CASGLVLGRNTEAFF
>TRBD1|TRBV10-2|NA|TRBJ1-2
TGCGCCAGCACCCAGACAGGGATGGACGGCTACACCTTC
CASTQTGMDGYTF
>TRBD2|TRBV11-2|NA|TRBJ2-7
TGTGCCAGCAGCCGGCGGGAGGGGACCTCCGGGTACGAGCAGTACTTC
CASSRREGTSGYEQYF
>NA|TRBV13|NA|TRBJ2-4
TGTGCCAGCAGCCCCGGACTGCACCTAGCCAAAAACATTCAGTACTTC
CASSPGLHLAKNIQYF
>TRBD2|TRBV6-2/TRBV6-3|once|TRBJ2-3
TGTGCCAGCAGTTACGGAGTCTTAGCCACTAGCGGGGGCAGTACGCAGTATTTT
CASSYGVLATSGGSTQYF
>NA|TRBV30|NA|TRBJ1-6
TGTGCCTGGAGTACCCGGGACAAGAATTCACCCCTCCACTTT
CAWSTRDKNSPLHF
>TRBD1|TRBV30|NA|TRBJ1-2
TGTGCCTGGGGTCGGGACAGTTATGGCTACACCTTC
CAWGRDSYGYTF
>NA|TRBV6-5|NA|TRBJ2-1
TGTGCCGGCCTCAGGGCAGGCGGTAATGAGCAGTTCTTC
CAGLRAGGNEQFF
>NA|TRBV19|many|TRBJ2-7
TGTGCCAGTAGTATCGAAACAGGGCCCTACGAGCAGTACTTC
CASSIETGPYEQYF
>TRBD2|TRBV4-1|NA|TRBJ2-3
TGCGCCAGCAGCCAACCGGGACTAGCGGGTTCCGGGGCGGGAGATACGCAGTATTTT
CASSQPGLAGSGAGDTQYF
>NA|TRBV5-1|NA|TRBJ1-4
TGCGCCAGCAGCACTACAGGCGCAACTAATGAAAAACTGTTTTTT
CASSTTGATNEKLFF
>NA|TRBV19|NA|TRBJ1-2
TGTGCCAGTAGTATAACAAGGACCAACCCGGGGGGCTACACCTTC
CASSITRTNPGGYTF
>NA|TRBV3-1/TRBV3-2|NA|TRBJ1-4
TGTGCCACCCAACGGTCGCCTTTCCCCCCTAATGAAAAACTGTTTTTT
CATQRSPFPPNEKLFF
>NA|TRBV6-6|NA|TRBJ2-7
TGTGCCAGCGGAGTCTACGAGCAGTACTTC
CASGVYEQYF
>TRBD1|TRBV5-4|once|TRBJ2-4
TGTGCCAGCAGCTGGGACAGGGGGAGGGAAAACATTCAGTACTTC
CASSWDRGRENIQYF
>TRBD2|TRBV5-4|once|TRBJ2-3
TGTGCCAGCAGCTCCCCTCCGGGGGGGGGCGCCGACACAGATACGCAGTATTTT
CASSSPPGGGADTDTQYF
>TRBD1|TRBV6-1|NA|TRBJ1-3
TGTGCCAGCAGTGGCTTCGGACAGGGGGCCGGGGGAAACACCATATATTTT
CASSGFGQGAGGNTIYF
>NA|TRBV5-5|NA|TRBJ2-2
TGTGCCAGCAGCTTGGGAGGGAACACCGGGGAGCTGTTTTTT
CASSLGGNTGELFF
>NA|TRBV5-1|NA|TRBJ2-7
TGCGCCAGCAGCTTGGACGCGGTCAGCCAATACTTC
CASSLDAVSQYF
>TRBD1|TRBV6-5|NA|TRBJ2-5
TGTGCCAGCAGACTGGACAGGGTGCAAGAGACCCAGTACTTC
CASRLDRVQETQYF
>TRBD1|TRBV10-3|NA|TRBJ1-5
TGTGCCATCAATCCGACAGGGGACGATCAGCCCCAGCATTTT
CAINPTGDDQPQHF
>NA|TRBV6-1|NA|TRBJ1-5
TGTGCCAGCAGTGAAGCCCCGAGGGGCAATCAGCCCCAGCATTTT
CASSEAPRGNQPQHF
>TRBD2|TRBV5-1|once|TRBJ2-5
TGCGCCAGCAGCGAAAGCGGGGGCCAAGAGACCCAGTACTTC
CASSESGGQETQYF
>NA|TRBV30|NA|TRBJ1-5
TGTGCCTGGAGTGGGGGCAATCCTCAGCCCCAGCATTTT
CAWSGGNPQPQHF
>NA|TRBV9|NA|TRBJ1-6
TGTGCCAGCAGCGTGGAGTCATATAATTCACCCCTCCACTTT
CASSVESYNSPLHF
>NA|TRBV6-6|NA|TRBJ1-1
TGTGCCAGCAGTTCTTGGTCTAGAGGGCTAGACACTGAAGCTTTCTTT
CASSSWSRGLDTEAFF
>TRBD2|TRBV30|NA|TRBJ2-1
TGTGCCTGGAACGGACTAGCGGGGGGCATCTACAATGAGCAGTTCTTC
CAWNGLAGGIYNEQFF
>NA|TRBV19|NA|TRBJ1-5
TGTGCCAGTAGTATAGGAGGAGGATATAGCAATCAGCCCCAGCATTTT
CASSIGGGYSNQPQHF
>TRBD1|TRBV7-2|NA|TRBJ2-5
TGTGCCAGCAGCTCCCGAGACAGGGCCGAGACCCAGTACTTC
CASSSRDRAETQYF
>NA|TRBV3-1/TRBV3-2|NA|TRBJ2-7
TGTGCCAGCAGCCAAGCGGCGGGGGCCTCGGGGGAGCAGTACTTC
CASSQAAGASGEQYF
>NA|TRBV7-3|NA|TRBJ1-6
TGTGCCAGCAGCTTAACAGCCGGCGGAGGGTCCTATAATTCACCCCTCCACTTT
CASSLTAGGGSYNSPLHF
>NA|TRBV7-7|NA|TRBJ2-2
TGTGCTAGCAGCTCCACATACAACACCGGGGAGCTGTTTTTT
CASSSTYNTGELFF
>TRBD1|TRBV5-5|NA|TRBJ2-1
TGTGCCAGCAGCCCCGGACAGGGGAGGAATGAGCAGTTCTTC
CASSPGQGRNEQFF
>NA|TRBV7-9|NA|TRBJ2-7
TGTGCCAGCAGCGGCCGGGACCTAGCGATAGTCCAGTACTTC
CASSGRDLAIVQYF
>TRBD1|TRBV19|NA|TRBJ1-5
TGTGCCAGTAGTTTCGGGACAGGTCGTAGCAATCAGCCCCAGCATTTT
CASSFGTGRSNQPQHF
>TRBD1|TRBV19|NA|TRBJ2-5
TGTGCCAGTAGTATGGGGACAGGAACAGAGACCCAGTACTTC
CASSMGTGTETQYF
>TRBD2|TRBV5-1|NA|TRBJ2-7
TGCGCCAGCAGTCTCCAGGGCGGGGGGGCGATACCCTACGAGCAGTACTTC
CASSLQGGGAIPYEQYF
>NA|TRBV6-1|NA|TRBJ1-5
TGTGCCAGCAGTGAACAGGGGTTACCCCAGCATTTT
CASSEQGLPQHF